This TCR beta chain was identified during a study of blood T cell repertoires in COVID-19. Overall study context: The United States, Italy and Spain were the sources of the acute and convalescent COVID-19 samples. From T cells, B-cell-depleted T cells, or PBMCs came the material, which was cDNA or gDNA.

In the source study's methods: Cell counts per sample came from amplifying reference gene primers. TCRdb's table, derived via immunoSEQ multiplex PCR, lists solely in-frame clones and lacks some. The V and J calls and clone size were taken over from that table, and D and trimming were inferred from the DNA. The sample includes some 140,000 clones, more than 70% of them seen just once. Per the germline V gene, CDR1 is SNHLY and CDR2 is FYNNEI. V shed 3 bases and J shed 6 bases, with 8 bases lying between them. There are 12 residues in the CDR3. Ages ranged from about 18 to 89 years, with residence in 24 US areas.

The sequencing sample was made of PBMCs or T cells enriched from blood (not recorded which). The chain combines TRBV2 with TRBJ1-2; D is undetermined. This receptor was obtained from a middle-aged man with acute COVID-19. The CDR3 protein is CASSEQENGYTF. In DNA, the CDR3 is TGTGCCAGCAGTGAGCAGGAAAATGGCTACACCTTC.